A single sample is the source of the 2 T cell receptor beta chains below, sequenced in a study of T cells after yellow fever vaccination. TCRdb analysed the 5' RACE reads with MiXCR anew, one entry per CDR3 protein. Among about 150,000 distinct CDR3 sequences listed, under 8% were seen once. The source material was CD4+ T cells sorted from PBMCs, sampled 10 days after the yellow fever booster vaccination. The source is a man aged 25 to 40 who received the YFV17D yellow fever vaccine.

This clonotype was picked up many times. V and J are TRBV4-3 and TRBJ1-2; the D gene is possibly TRBD1 (6 bases). This CDR3 is built from 15 residues. The V end was cut by 0 bases, the J end by 6 bases, with 14 bases between. CDR1 LGHNA and CDR2 YSLEER come from the germline V gene. The CDR3 sequence: CASSQENRAFNGYTF. In DNA, the CDR3 is TGCGCCAGCAGCCAAGAAAACAGGGCGTTCAATGGCTACACCTTC.

This clonotype has a count of ten or more. The genes are TRBV25-1 and TRBJ2-7, with 7 bases aligning to TRBD1. This CDR3 contains 13 residues. V was clipped by 6 bases and J by 3 bases; unmatched bases: 5. Germline loops: CDR1 MGHDK, CDR2 SYGVNS. CDR3 DNA: TGTGCCAGCAGAAAGGGGGCCGTCTACGAGCAGTACTTC. Translation: CASRKGAVYEQYF.